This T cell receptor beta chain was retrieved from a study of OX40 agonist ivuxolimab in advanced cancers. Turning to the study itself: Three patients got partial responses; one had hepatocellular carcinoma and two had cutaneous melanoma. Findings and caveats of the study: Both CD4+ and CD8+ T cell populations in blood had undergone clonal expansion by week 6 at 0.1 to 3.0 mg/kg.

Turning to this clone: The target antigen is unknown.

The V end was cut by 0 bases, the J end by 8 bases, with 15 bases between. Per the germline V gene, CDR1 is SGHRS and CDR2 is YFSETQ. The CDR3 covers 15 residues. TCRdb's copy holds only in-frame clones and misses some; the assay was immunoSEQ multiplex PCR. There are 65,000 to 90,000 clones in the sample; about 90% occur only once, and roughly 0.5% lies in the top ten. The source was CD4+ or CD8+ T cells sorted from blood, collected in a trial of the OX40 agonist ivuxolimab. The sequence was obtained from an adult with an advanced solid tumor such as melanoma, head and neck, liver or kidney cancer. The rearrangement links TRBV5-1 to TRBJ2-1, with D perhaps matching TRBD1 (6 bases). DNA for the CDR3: TGCGCCAGCAGCTTGGTGGACAGTCCCCTCGATGAGCAGTTCTTC. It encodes CASSLVDSPLDEQFF.